The source of this T cell receptor (beta chain) is a study of response to subunit inactivated influenza vaccine. Study-wide findings and caveats: New T cells are recruited in small numbers by each seasonal influenza vaccination, according to the authors' suggestion.

Each CDR3 protein is one row after TCRdb ran MiXCR on the RT-PCR reads. The repertoire holds 530,000 or so distinct CDR3 sequences, with about an eighth as singletons. With respect to this clonotype: Its antigen is undetermined.

With 5 bases clipped from V and 5 bases from J, the junction kept 16 bases outside the gene matches. The length of the CDR3 is 17 residues. Germline assignment: CDR1 LNHDA and CDR2 SQIVND (reference sequence). The chain has TRBV19 and TRBJ1-1; 8 positions match TRBD1. The TCR comes from a middle-aged man who received an inactivated influenza vaccine. Sequences were derived from PBMCs from blood, sampled on the day of vaccination. The CDR3 is CASSPDRGRRVGTEAFF. The CDR3 nucleotides are TGTGCCAGTAGTCCTGACAGGGGCCGACGGGTCGGGACTGAAGCTTTCTTT.